This T cell receptor beta chain was obtained from a study of T cells in Graves' hyperthyroidism and ophthalmopathy. Looking at the study overall: Peripheral blood was secured at the point of initial diagnosis, before any treatment.

General study results and limits: Most clonotypes that expanded in the thyroid above 0.001 also showed up in blood.

The source material, RNA transcripts, was used to amplify TCR beta CDR3 regions. First-round RT-PCR with HTBI primers amplified the TCR CDR3 region. TCRdb processed the multiplex PCR reads anew with MiXCR; each CDR3 protein has one entry. The data show some 350,000 distinct CDR3 sequences, 15% to 17% seen once. Hyperthyroidism in the patients, aged 18 to 65, was newly diagnosed and under 2 months in duration. Uncontrolled infections, other autoimmune diseases, pregnancy or lactation led to exclusion of patients. CDR1 and CDR2 from the germline V gene are GTSNPN and SVGIG (reference sequence). V dropped 0 bases and J dropped 8; count of bases not matched to a gene: 7. This CDR3 has 15 residues. This clonotype has at least ten counts. The target antigen is unknown.

The sequencing sample was made of blood. This receptor was obtained from a woman under 30 with Graves' hyperthyroidism that later progressed to Graves' ophthalmopathy. The V and J genes are TRBV30 and TRBJ1-2, with 12 bases that match TRBD1. As DNA, the CDR3 is TGTGCCTGGAGTGTACGGGGGACAGGGGGCCTCGGCTACACCTTC. Its translation: CAWSVRGTGGLGYTF. The variable domain in full, completed from reference TRBV30 and TRBJ1-2, reads SQTIHQWPATLVQPVGSPLSLECTVEGTSNPNLYWYRQAAGRGLQLLFYSVGIGQISSEVPQNLSASRPQDRQFILSSKKLLLSDSGFYLCAWSVRGTGGLGYTFGSGTRLTVV.